The 18 T cell receptor beta chains presented below share a single source sample, sequenced in a study of blood T cell repertoires in COVID-19. Generated by immunoSEQ multiplex PCR, the TCRdb table keeps only in-frame clones and is missing some. Of a few hundred thousand clones in the sample, around nine tenths were seen once. The sequenced sample consisted of peripheral blood. The receptors derive from a woman aged 40-49 years who had recovered from COVID-19.

A few counts support this clone. The rearrangement links TRBV5-4 to TRBJ2-3; 7 nucleotides agree with TRBD2. With 4 bases clipped from V and 0 bases from J, the junction kept 8 bases outside the gene matches. Germline CDR1 is SGHNT and CDR2 is YYREEE (reference sequence). The CDR3 covers 16 residues. The CDR3 DNA reads as TGTGCCAGCAGCCATGGGGGGGAAGCTAGCACAGATACGCAGTATTTT. Translating it yields CASSHGGEASTDTQYF.

The rearrangement uses TRBV6-5 and TRBJ2-1; D remains unclear. The germline gives CDR1 MNHEY, CDR2 SVGAGI. The CDR3 is 11 residues long. V was trimmed by 7 bases and J by 6 bases, leaving 7 bases between them. CDR3 DNA: TGTGCCAGCACCTACGGCAATGAGCAGTTCTTC. Encoded protein: CASTYGNEQFF.

The rearrangement links TRBV5-1 to TRBJ2-5; the match to TRBD2 covers 9 bases. V lost 1 base and J lost 4; bases outside the gene matches: 14. From germline, CDR1 is SGHRS and CDR2 YFSETQ. This CDR3 is built from 18 residues. In nucleotides, the CDR3 is TGCGCCAGCAGCTTGTGGGGGCGGGCTAGCGGGAATTCAGAGACCCAGTACTTC. It yields the protein CASSLWGRASGNSETQYF.

The chain couples TRBV3-1 (or the pseudogene TRBV3-2) to TRBJ2-7, with D possibly being TRBD2 (7 bases). The CDR3 is 14 amino acids. The germline gives CDR1 LGHDT, CDR2 YNNKEL (reference sequence). The ends were cut back, 7 bases at V and 2 bases at J, with 15 bases in the middle. The CDR3, as DNA: TGTGCCAGCAAGATGAGCGGGACAACCTACGAGCAGTACTTC. It translates to CASKMSGTTYEQYF.

The chain joins TRBV10-1 to TRBJ1-1; D remains unclear. The CDR3 contains 15 residues. Germline CDR1 is WNHNN and CDR2 is SYGVQD (reference sequence). Trimming cost V 4 bases and J 1 base, with 13 bases left between them. Here the CDR3 reads CASSAKQSPNTEAFF. The CDR3, as DNA: TGCGCCAGCAGTGCAAAGCAAAGCCCGAACACTGAAGCTTTCTTT.

The chain has TRBV5-4 and TRBJ2-6, with 7 bases fitting TRBD2. CDR1 and CDR2 from the germline V gene are SGHNT and YYREEE (reference sequence). The CDR3 has 17 amino acids. V dropped 1 base and J dropped 0; count of bases not matched to a gene: 4. The CDR3 DNA reads TGTGCCAGCAGCTTGAAGGGGAGGGACTCTGGGGCCAACGTCCTGACTTTC. This gives the protein CASSLKGRDSGANVLTF.

The genes are TRBV7-2 and TRBJ2-5; 8 nucleotides line up with TRBD1. The CDR3 has 16 amino acids. Germline V lookup: CDR1 SGHTA, CDR2 FQGNSA. Trimming cost V 3 bases and J 4 bases; bases outside gene matches: 10. The CDR3 reads CASSFQGAAPTETQYF. The CDR3 nucleotides read TGTGCCAGCAGCTTTCAGGGGGCAGCTCCGACAGAGACCCAGTACTTC. Drawing the rest from reference TRBV7-2 and TRBJ2-5, the complete variable domain is GAGVSQSPSNKVTEKGKDVELRCDPISGHTALYWYRQSLGQGLEFLIYFQGNSAPDKSGLPSDRFSAERTGGSVSTLTIQRTQQEDSAVYLCASSFQGAAPTETQYFGPGTRLLVL.

The chain has TRBV19 and TRBJ1-2; D remains ambiguous. CDR1 is LNHDA and CDR2 is SQIVND in the germline V gene (reference sequence). This CDR3 region has 14 residues. V lost 2 bases to trimming and J lost 6 bases, with 13 bases between them. The CDR3 nucleotides read TGTGCCAGTAGTATAACACCGTTGATGGATGGCTACACCTTC. Translating gives CASSITPLMDGYTF.

Comment on this clone: An end of the junction does not agree with germline; a read error may underlie this. This rearrangement joins TRBV5-1 to TRBJ2-1; 11 bases fit TRBD2. Germline V gene sequence: CDR1 SGHRS, CDR2 YFSETQ. There are 17 residues in the CDR3. The CDR3 sequence: CASSLEGSGRAYNEQFF. CDR3 nucleotides: TGCGCCAGCAGCTTGGAGGGTAGCGGGAGGGCCTATAATGAGCAGTTCTTC.

V usage is TRBV24-1 and J usage is TRBJ2-5, with 7 nucleotides matching TRBD2. Trimming took 4 bases from V and 2 from J; bases not matched to a gene: 9. Per the germline V gene, CDR1 is KGHDR and CDR2 is SFDVKD. This CDR3 comprises 16 residues. In nucleotides, the CDR3 is TGTGCCACCAGTGACTCACCAGCGGGGCTGCAAGAGACCCAGTACTTC. It specifies CATSDSPAGLQETQYF.

J is TRBJ1-6 and V is TRBV6-5, with 7 bases that match TRBD1. The CDR3 loop spans 15 amino acids. The V and J ends lost 6 bases and 3 bases, in that order; junction bases with no gene match: 5. Germline loops: CDR1 MNHEY, CDR2 SVGAGI. The CDR3 DNA sequence: TGTGCCAGCAGGGCGGGACAGAACTATAATTCACCCCTCCACTTT. Translated: CASRAGQNYNSPLHF.

V gene TRBV19 combines with J gene TRBJ1-5; D perhaps matches TRBD1 (5 bases). Germline CDR1 reads LNHDA; CDR2 reads SQIVND (reference sequence). Trimming pared 4 bases from V and 3 bases from J, leaving 16 bases between. The CDR3 is made up of 16 amino acids. CDR3 DNA sequence: TGTGCCAGTAGTAGAGGACAAGACCCTCTCAATCAGCCCCAGCATTTT. Residues: CASSRGQDPLNQPQHF.

J is TRBJ2-3 and V is TRBV3-1 (or the pseudogene TRBV3-2); TRBD1 aligns across 7 bases. The ends lost 5 bases at V and 1 base at J; junction bases unmatched: 6. This CDR3 is built from 15 residues. Germline assignment: CDR1 LGHDT and CDR2 YNNKEL (reference sequence). CDR3 coding DNA: TGTGCCAGCAGCGAACCCGGGACAGGCACAGATACGCAGTATTTT. Protein product: CASSEPGTGTDTQYF.

This clone was recorded only once. The chain carries TRBV3-1 (or the pseudogene TRBV3-2) and TRBJ1-6; 9 nucleotides line up with TRBD1. This CDR3 region has 17 residues. V dropped 0 bases and J dropped 6; count of bases not matched to a gene: 6. CDR1 is LGHDT, CDR2 YNNKEL, per germline (reference sequence). The CDR3 region has the DNA TGTGCCAGCAGCCAAGAGGACAGGGGATTGTCTAATTCACCCCTCCACTTT. Translated, it gives CASSQEDRGLSNSPLHF.

CDR3 region: CASADGPGLYF. The CDR3 nucleotides read TGTGCCAGCGCCGACGGCCCTGGACTGTACTTC. The rearrangement joins TRBV19 to TRBJ2-7, with D perhaps TRBD2 (5 bases). Germline loops: CDR1 LNHDA, CDR2 SQIVND (reference sequence). Trimming removed 9 bases at V and 12 bases at J, with 18 bases between. CDR3 length equals 11 residues.

As concerns this clone: The junction departs from the called germline gene at one end, perhaps through a read error. The rearrangement joins TRBV3-1 (or the pseudogene TRBV3-2) to TRBJ2-5; 7 nucleotides align to TRBD1. Germline lookup yields CDR1 LGHDT and CDR2 YNNKEL (reference sequence). There are 14 residues in the CDR3. The CDR3 nucleotides are TGTGCCAGCAGCCAGTGGGACAGTTTGATCCCCATCCACTTC. It yields the protein CASSQWDSLIPIHF.

The chain couples TRBV6-4 to TRBJ2-7; tentative D call: TRBD1 (5 bases). The CDR3 spans 14 residues. Germline values: CDR1 MRHNA, CDR2 SNTAGT. Deletions cut 4 bases from V and 2 bases from J, with 12 bases between. The CDR3 coding sequence is TGTGCCAGCAGTGTACAGGAGCTGACCTACGAGCAGTACTTC. Encoded protein: CASSVQELTYEQYF.

The V call is TRBV5-4, the J call TRBJ2-3, with 12 positions matching TRBD2. The germline gives CDR1 SGHNT, CDR2 YYREEE (reference sequence). The trim removed 4 bases at V and 0 bases at J, leaving 3 bases unmatched. The CDR3 loop spans 16 amino acids. The CDR3 DNA is TGTGCCAGCAGCGTCGGGACTAGCGGGAGCACAGATACGCAGTATTTT. Protein: CASSVGTSGSTDTQYF.